These 12 T cell receptor beta chains were sequenced from one sample in a study of neoadjuvant nivolumab and ipilimumab in lung cancer. This table comes from immunoSEQ multiplex PCR, and its TCRdb copy is limited to in-frame clones, with some not included. The profile shows 6,500 to 10,000 clones, 75% to 85% of them singletons. Here the sequenced sample was adjacent normal lung tissue, taken after neoadjuvant nivolumab, alone or with ipilimumab, at or shortly before surgery. Source of these receptors: an adult with non-small cell lung cancer.

The chain is built from TRBV19 and TRBJ2-1; 10 nucleotides agree with TRBD2. After removal of 7 bases from V and 6 bases from J, the junction contained 9 bases not matched to a gene. Germline V lookup: CDR1 LNHDA, CDR2 SQIVND (reference sequence). The length of the CDR3 is 15 residues. The DNA for the CDR3 is TGTGCCAGTACCCCCAGAACTAGCGGGATCAATGAGCAGTTCTTC. Protein product: CASTPRTSGINEQFF.

This chain joins TRBV6-6 and TRBJ1-4, with TRBD1 as a possible D gene (5 bases). Looked up from germline, CDR1 is MNHNY and CDR2 is SVGAGI (reference sequence). The CDR3 has 13 amino acids. The V end was cut by 5 bases, the J end by 10 bases, with 14 bases between. CDR3 in DNA: TGTGCCAGCAGTAACGGAGGGGCCGGAAAACTGTTTTTT. As protein: CASSNGGAGKLFF.

The chain carries TRBV27 and TRBJ1-6; D ambiguous. V gave up 5 bases and J gave up 6 bases, with 11 bases separating them. Looked up from germline, CDR1 is MNHEY and CDR2 is SMNVEV (reference sequence). The CDR3 is 14 amino acids. CDR3 in DNA: TGTGCCAGCAGTCAAGATTGGACTAATTCACCCCTCCACTTT. Encoded protein: CASSQDWTNSPLHF.

J is TRBJ1-1 and V is TRBV10-3, with 8 bases fitting TRBD1. Trimming cost V 6 bases and J 2 bases; bases outside gene matches: 2. Germline V gives CDR1 ENHRY, CDR2 SYGVKD. CDR3 length equals 13 residues. CDR3 protein: CAISGQGNTEAFF. In nucleotides, the CDR3 is TGTGCCATCAGCGGACAGGGAAACACTGAAGCTTTCTTT.

The gene calls are TRBV7-6 and TRBJ2-1, with 7 bases aligning to TRBD1. The CDR3 sequence is 15 residues long. CDR1 is SGHVS, CDR2 FNYEAQ, per germline. The ends lost 4 bases at V and 1 base at J; junction bases unmatched: 4. The CDR3 nucleotides are TGTGCCAGCAGCTCCACAGGGGTATCCTACAATGAGCAGTTCTTC. Its protein is CASSSTGVSYNEQFF. The full variable domain, completed using reference TRBV7-6 and TRBJ2-1, is GAGVSQSPRYKVTKRGQDVALRCDPISGHVSLYWYRQALGQGPEFLTYFNYEAQQDKSGLPNDRFSAERPEGSISTLTIQRTEQRDSAMYRCASSSTGVSYNEQFFGPGTRLTVL.

V usage is TRBV5-6 and J usage is TRBJ2-5; TRBD1 matches 7 bases. The length of the CDR3 is 13 residues. V lost 4 bases, J lost 7 bases, and 7 bases stayed unmatched. Per germline, CDR1 SGHDT and CDR2 YYEEEE. CDR3 in amino acids: CASSKDRSRTQYF. CDR3 nucleotides: TGTGCCAGCAGCAAGGACAGGTCAAGGACCCAGTACTTC.

The chain couples TRBV5-1 to TRBJ1-6; tentative D call: TRBD1 (5 bases). CDR1 SGHRS and CDR2 YFSETQ come from the germline V gene. V was trimmed by 0 bases and J by 8 bases, leaving 9 bases between them. CDR3 size: 14 residues. CDR3 coding DNA: TGCGCCAGCAGCTTGGAGGGGCGGGATTCACCCCTCCACTTT. It specifies CASSLEGRDSPLHF.

V and J are TRBV18 and TRBJ1-1; D might be TRBD1 (6 bases). Trimming removed 0 bases from V and 10 bases from J, with 15 bases in between. The CDR3 totals 14 residues. Germline CDR1 is KGHSH and CDR2 is LQKENI. The CDR3 here is CASSPPSHRVGAFF. The CDR3 region has the DNA TGTGCCAGCTCACCACCTAGTCACAGGGTTGGAGCTTTCTTT.

The chain joins TRBV5-8 to TRBJ1-1; D ambiguous. V shed 4 bases and J shed 0 bases, with 16 bases lying between them. CDR1 is SGHTS and CDR2 is YDEGEE in the germline V gene. The CDR3 runs 16 residues. CDR3 in DNA: TGTGCCAGCAGCCCTGAGGCCGGGAGGGTGAACACTGAAGCTTTCTTT. Translation: CASSPEAGRVNTEAFF.

The chain recombines TRBV6-5 with TRBJ1-3; D gene unclear. V lost 0 bases and J 0 bases, leaving 6 bases between the germline ends. The CDR3 loop spans 15 amino acids. CDR1 is MNHEY, CDR2 SVGAGI, per germline. The CDR3 sequence: CASSYSTFSGNTIYF. The CDR3 DNA is TGTGCCAGCAGTTACTCTACATTCTCTGGAAACACCATATATTTT.

This clone was recorded only once. The chain has TRBV11-2 and TRBJ2-7; no clear D gene. Trimming stripped 0 bases from V and 3 bases from J, with 12 bases between. The CDR3 consists of 15 residues. Germline V gene sequence: CDR1 SGHAT, CDR2 FQNNGV. The CDR3 DNA reads TGTGCCAGCAGCTTAGATCGGGTACTGGGCTACGAGCAGTACTTC. It translates to CASSLDRVLGYEQYF.

J is TRBJ1-6 and V is TRBV27, with 10 positions matching TRBD1. V dropped 5 bases and J dropped 1; count of bases not matched to a gene: 8. This CDR3 has 18 residues. CDR1 and CDR2 (germline): MNHEY, SMNVEV (reference sequence). The CDR3 reads CASSKGWTGGSYNSPLHF. The CDR3 DNA is TGTGCCAGCAGTAAAGGTTGGACAGGGGGGTCCTATAATTCACCCCTCCACTTT.